These T cell receptor beta chains were read from a single sample in a study of blood T cell repertoires in COVID-19. The protocol was immunoSEQ multiplex PCR, while the TCRdb copy is restricted to in-frame clones and leaves out a portion. The table lists around 250,000 clones, about 90% of them singletons, with 1.2% in the top ten. Sample: PBMCs or T cells enriched from blood (not recorded which). The receptors shown here come from a human donor in a cohort exposed to, infected with or recovered from COVID-19 (not recorded which). The donor label of this sample is uncertain. Each CDR3 is given with its conserved first and last residue. The D gene is left open where the match is weak. Only part of the rows carry a size: once, few, many, or a class if the clone is expanded.

>TRBV5-6|TRBD1|TRBJ1-1|NA
TGTGCCAGCAGCTTGGTTCCGGACAGGGACACTGAAGCTTTCTTT
CASSLVPDRDTEAFF
>TRBV10-3|NA|TRBJ2-1|NA
TGTGCCATCAGTGAGACTATGCACAATGAGCAGTTCTTC
CAISETMHNEQFF
>TRBV5-1|TRBD1|TRBJ2-5|NA
TGCGCCAGCAGACAAGGGGACAGGGGCCAAGAGACCCAGTACTTC
CASRQGDRGQETQYF
>TRBV29-1|NA|TRBJ1-1|NA
TGCAGCGTTGACGAGGCAGGGATGGACGCTGAAGCTTTCTTT
CSVDEAGMDAEAFF
>TRBV7-2|TRBD2|TRBJ2-7|NA
TGTGCCAGCAGCTTAACGGGGGGTACCTCCTACGAGCAGTACTTC
CASSLTGGTSYEQYF
>TRBV18|NA|TRBJ1-2|NA
TGTGCCAGCTCCGACAGCACTATCAACTATGGCTACACCTTC
CASSDSTINYGYTF
>TRBV7-2|NA|TRBJ2-3|NA
TGTGCCAGCAGCCTATCCGGGACAACCACAGATACGCAGTATTTT
CASSLSGTTTDTQYF
>TRBV5-4|TRBD2|TRBJ2-3|few
TGTGCCAGCAGCTTAATCCGGGACTACCTAGCGACAGATACGCAGTATTTT
CASSLIRDYLATDTQYF
>TRBV5-1|NA|TRBJ1-1|NA
TGCGCCAGCAGCCCCACTTATTCCGTGAACACTGAAGCTTTCTTT
CASSPTYSVNTEAFF
>TRBV5-1|TRBD2|TRBJ2-3|once
TGCGCCAGCAGCGGCGGGGGGGAGAGCACAGATACGCAGTATTTT
CASSGGGESTDTQYF
>TRBV6-5|TRBD2|TRBJ2-7|NA
TGTGCCAGCAGTTACGGGGCGGGGGGGCCCTACGAGCAGTACTTC
CASSYGAGGPYEQYF
>TRBV30|NA|TRBJ1-1|NA
TGTGCCTGGAACGGACTACAGGTGAACACTGAAGCTTTCTTT
CAWNGLQVNTEAFF
>TRBV9|NA|TRBJ1-5|NA
TGTGCCAGCAGCGGGTCCGGGGGCAATCAGCCCCAGCATTTT
CASSGSGGNQPQHF
>TRBV27|NA|TRBJ2-7|NA
TGTGCCAGCAGTTTGTTAGGGGCCTACGAGCAGTACTTC
CASSLLGAYEQYF
>TRBV7-3|TRBD2|TRBJ2-5|NA
TGTGCCAGCAGCCCTCTAGCGGGGGAACAAGAGACCCAGTACTTC
CASSPLAGEQETQYF
>TRBV27|TRBD1|TRBJ1-3|NA
TGTGCCAGCAGTTTTAAGGGGACAGGTGAAAACACCATATATTTT
CASSFKGTGENTIYF
>TRBV24-1|NA|TRBJ1-5|NA
TGTGCCACCAGTGATAGGGGGAGCCAGCCCCAGCATTTT
CATSDRGSQPQHF
>TRBV24-1|TRBD1|TRBJ2-7|NA
TGTGCCACCAGTGATCCCGGGACAGGGAGCGACGAGCAGTACTTC
CATSDPGTGSDEQYF
>TRBV7-9|NA|TRBJ2-7|NA
TGTGCCAGCAGCCGAGTCGAATACTACGAGCAGTACTTC
CASSRVEYYEQYF
>TRBV5-8|NA|TRBJ1-6|NA
TGTGCCAGCAGCCTAGGGGGTTCCTACTCCTATAATTCACCCCTCCACTTT
CASSLGGSYSYNSPLHF
>TRBV5-1|NA|TRBJ2-7|NA
TGCGCCAGCAGTAAGGAGGGACTCCACTACGAGCAGTACTTC
CASSKEGLHYEQYF
>TRBV4-2|NA|TRBJ2-2|NA
TGTGCCAGCAGCCAAGATCCCCAGACAGGGGAGCTGTTTTTT
CASSQDPQTGELFF
>TRBV4-1|NA|TRBJ1-2|NA
TGCGCCAGCAGCCCCGACCCGCCCACAGGGAAAAGGGGCGGCTACACCTTC
CASSPDPPTGKRGGYTF
>TRBV19|NA|TRBJ1-4|NA
TGTGCCAGTAGTTTGAAGACAGGAGGTAATGAAAAACTGTTTTTT
CASSLKTGGNEKLFF
>TRBV30|NA|TRBJ2-7|NA
TGTGCCTGGAGGGTAGCCGATTGGTCCTACGAGCAGTACTTC
CAWRVADWSYEQYF
>TRBV30|TRBD1|TRBJ1-3|NA
TGTGCCTGTCGTGACAGGGGGACTGGAAACACCATATATTTT
CACRDRGTGNTIYF
>TRBV6-5|NA|TRBJ1-1|NA
TGTGCCAGCGGGGAGGGGTGGGCGAACACTGAAGCTTTCTTT
CASGEGWANTEAFF
>TRBV11-2|TRBD2|TRBJ2-1|NA
TGTGCCAGCAGCGCCCAGACTAGCTCGTATTACAATGAGCAGTTCTTC
CASSAQTSSYYNEQFF
>TRBV6-4|TRBD1|TRBJ1-2|NA
TGTGCCAGCAGAGACGACAGGGGTGGCGGCTACACCTTC
CASRDDRGGGYTF
>TRBV7-2|NA|TRBJ1-1|NA
TGTGCCAGCAGCTCACCCGAGGTGAACACTGAAGCTTTCTTT
CASSSPEVNTEAFF
>TRBV4-3|TRBD2|TRBJ2-2|NA
TGCGCCAGCAGCCCCTTCTCGGCGGGGGGGTTCACCGGGGAGCTGTTTTTT
CASSPFSAGGFTGELFF
>TRBV20-1|NA|TRBJ2-7|NA
TGCAGTGCTAGAGTCATCCACGAGCAGTACTTC
CSARVIHEQYF
>TRBV5-1|TRBD2|TRBJ2-5|NA
TGCGCCAGCAGAGCTGATCCGGAGGGACTAGCCTGGGAGACCCAGTACTTC
CASRADPEGLAWETQYF
>TRBV5-6|TRBD2|TRBJ2-7|NA
TGTGCCAGCAGCTGGGGGGAGGGCTTGCGGCAGTACTTC
CASSWGEGLRQYF
>TRBV9|NA|TRBJ2-1|NA
TGTGCCAGCAGCGTAGATTTGCGGGGCCACTCGAATGAGCAGTTCTTC
CASSVDLRGHSNEQFF
>TRBV3-1/TRBV3-2|TRBD1|TRBJ1-2|few
TGTGCCAGCAGCCGAAGTACCGGGACAGGGACGCCCGAACCCTATGGCTACACCTTC
CASSRSTGTGTPEPYGYTF
>TRBV18|NA|TRBJ1-2|NA
TGTGCCAGCTCACCACTCTCCGTGACGGGAAACTATGGCTACACCTTC
CASSPLSVTGNYGYTF
>TRBV9|TRBD1|TRBJ2-7|NA
TGTGCCAGCAGCGCCTCTGGACAGGGGAAGTTAGACGAGCAGTACTTC
CASSASGQGKLDEQYF
>TRBV5-1|NA|TRBJ1-1|NA
TGCGCCAGCAGCTTGTTTCGGGCGTCGGGGACTGAAGCTTTCTTT
CASSLFRASGTEAFF
>TRBV27|TRBD1|TRBJ1-2|once
TGTGCCAGCAGGACGACAGGGGGCAACTATGGCTACACCTTC
CASRTTGGNYGYTF
>TRBV18|TRBD1|TRBJ1-1|NA
TGTGCCAGCTCACAGGACAGAACCACAGGGGCAGGCACTGAAGCTTTCTTT
CASSQDRTTGAGTEAFF
>TRBV28|TRBD2|TRBJ2-7|NA
TGTGCCAGCTCCAAGCGGGGGACCTACGAGCAGTACTTC
CASSKRGTYEQYF
>TRBV14|TRBD1|TRBJ2-1|NA
TGTGCCAGCAGCCGATCCGGGACAGCCTACAATGAGCAGTTCTTC
CASSRSGTAYNEQFF
>TRBV5-6|TRBD1|TRBJ2-7|NA
TGTGCCAGCAGTATGGACAGGGGTCTGCCCGAGCAGTACTTC
CASSMDRGLPEQYF
>TRBV10-2|NA|TRBJ2-2|NA
TGCGCCAGCAGAGAGCCTACTACCGGGGAGCTGTTTTTT
CASREPTTGELFF
>TRBV2|TRBD1|TRBJ2-5|NA
TGTGCCAGCAGTTGGGACAGGGTAGAGACCCAGTACTTC
CASSWDRVETQYF
>TRBV5-1|TRBD1|TRBJ1-1|NA
TGCGCCAGCAGCTTGGTAAGGGGGCGGGTAAACACTGAAGCTTTCTTT
CASSLVRGRVNTEAFF